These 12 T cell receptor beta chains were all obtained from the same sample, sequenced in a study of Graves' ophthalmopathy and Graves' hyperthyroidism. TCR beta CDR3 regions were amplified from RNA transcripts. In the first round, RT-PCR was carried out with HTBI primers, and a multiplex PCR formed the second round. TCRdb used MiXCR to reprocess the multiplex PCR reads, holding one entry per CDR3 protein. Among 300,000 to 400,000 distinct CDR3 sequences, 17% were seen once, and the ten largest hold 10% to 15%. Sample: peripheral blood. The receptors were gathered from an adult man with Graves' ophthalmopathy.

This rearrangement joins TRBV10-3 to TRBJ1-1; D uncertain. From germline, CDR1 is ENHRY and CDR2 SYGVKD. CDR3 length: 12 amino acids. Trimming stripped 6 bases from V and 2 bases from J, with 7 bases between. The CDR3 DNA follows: TGTGCCATCAGGGCAGCCAACACTGAAGCTTTCTTT. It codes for CAIRAANTEAFF.

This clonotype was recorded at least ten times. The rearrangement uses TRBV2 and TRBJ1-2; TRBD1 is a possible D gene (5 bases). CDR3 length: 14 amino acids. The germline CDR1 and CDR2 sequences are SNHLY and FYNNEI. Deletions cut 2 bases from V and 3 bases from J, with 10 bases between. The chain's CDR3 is CASSESWGDYGYTF. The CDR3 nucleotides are TGTGCCAGCAGTGAAAGTTGGGGGGACTATGGCTACACCTTC.

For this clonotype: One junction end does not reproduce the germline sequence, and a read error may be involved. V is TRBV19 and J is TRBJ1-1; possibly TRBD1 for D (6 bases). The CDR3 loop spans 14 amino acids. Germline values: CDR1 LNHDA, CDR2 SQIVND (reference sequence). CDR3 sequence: CASSIDTGPRGPSF. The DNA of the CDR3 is TGTGCCAGTAGTATAGATACAGGCCCCAGGGGCCCGAGCTTT.

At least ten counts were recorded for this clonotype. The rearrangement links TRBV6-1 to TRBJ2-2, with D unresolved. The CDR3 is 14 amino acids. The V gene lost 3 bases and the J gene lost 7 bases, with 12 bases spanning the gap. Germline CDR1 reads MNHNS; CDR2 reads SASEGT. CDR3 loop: CASSDSWRDGELFF. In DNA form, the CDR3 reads TGTGCCAGCAGTGACAGTTGGAGAGACGGGGAGCTGTTTTTT.

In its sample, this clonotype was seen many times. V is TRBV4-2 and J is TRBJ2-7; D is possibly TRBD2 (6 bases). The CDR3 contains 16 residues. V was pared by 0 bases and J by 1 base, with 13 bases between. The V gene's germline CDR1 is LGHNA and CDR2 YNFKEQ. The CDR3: CASSQDTGTASYEQYF. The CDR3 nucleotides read TGTGCCAGCAGCCAAGATACCGGGACTGCTTCCTACGAGCAGTACTTC.

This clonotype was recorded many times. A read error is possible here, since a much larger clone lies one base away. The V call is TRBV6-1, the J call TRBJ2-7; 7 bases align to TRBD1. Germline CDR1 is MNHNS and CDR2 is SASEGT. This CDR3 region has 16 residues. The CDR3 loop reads CTSSLSDRDRDYEQYF. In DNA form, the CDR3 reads TGTACCAGCAGTCTTTCTGACCGGGACAGAGACTACGAGCAGTACTTC.

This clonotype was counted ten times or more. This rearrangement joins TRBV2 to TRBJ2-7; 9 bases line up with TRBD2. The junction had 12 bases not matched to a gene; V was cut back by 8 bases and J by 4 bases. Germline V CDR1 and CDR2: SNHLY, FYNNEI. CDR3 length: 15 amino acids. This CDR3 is CASQGVSSGEYEQYF. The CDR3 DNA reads TGTGCCAGCCAAGGCGTGTCTAGCGGGGAGTACGAGCAGTACTTC.

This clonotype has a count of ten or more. CDR3 sequence: CASSYDKVEQYF. CDR3 coding DNA: TGTGCCAGCAGTTACGACAAGGTCGAGCAGTACTTC. This rearrangement joins TRBV28 to TRBJ2-7, with no clear D. Germline V CDR1 and CDR2: MDHEN, SYDVKM. Trimming took off 4 bases at V and 6 bases at J, with 10 bases between the two ends. This CDR3 has 12 amino acids.

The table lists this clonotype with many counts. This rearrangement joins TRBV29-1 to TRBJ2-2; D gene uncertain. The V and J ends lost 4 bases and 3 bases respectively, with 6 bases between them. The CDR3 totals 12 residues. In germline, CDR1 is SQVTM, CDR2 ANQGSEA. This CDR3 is CSVGEYTGELFF. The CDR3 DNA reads TGCAGCGTTGGCGAATACACCGGGGAGCTGTTTTTT.

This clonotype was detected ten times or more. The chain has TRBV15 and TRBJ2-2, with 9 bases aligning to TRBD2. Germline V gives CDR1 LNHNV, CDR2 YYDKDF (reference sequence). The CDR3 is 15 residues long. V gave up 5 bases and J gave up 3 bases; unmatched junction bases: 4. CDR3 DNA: TGTGCCACCAGCTGGGGACTAGCAGACACCGGGGAGCTGTTTTTT. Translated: CATSWGLADTGELFF.

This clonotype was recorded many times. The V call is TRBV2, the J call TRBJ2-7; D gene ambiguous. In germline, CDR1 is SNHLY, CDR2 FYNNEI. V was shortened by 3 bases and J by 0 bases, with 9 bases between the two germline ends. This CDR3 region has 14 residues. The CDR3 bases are TGTGCCAGCAGTGAGGCGAACACCTCCTACGAGCAGTACTTC. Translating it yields CASSEANTSYEQYF.

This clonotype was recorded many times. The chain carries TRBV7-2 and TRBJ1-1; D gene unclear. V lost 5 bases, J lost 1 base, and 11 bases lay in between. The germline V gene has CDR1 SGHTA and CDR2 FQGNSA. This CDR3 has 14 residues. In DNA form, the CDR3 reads TGTGCCAGCAGCGTCAGCCACTCGAACACTGAAGCTTTCTTT. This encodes CASSVSHSNTEAFF. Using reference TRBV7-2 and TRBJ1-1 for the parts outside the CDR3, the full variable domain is GAGVSQSPSNKVTEKGKDVELRCDPISGHTALYWYRQSLGQGLEFLIYFQGNSAPDKSGLPSDRFSAERTGGSVSTLTIQRTQQEDSAVYLCASSVSHSNTEAFFGQGTRLTVV.